The 5 T cell receptor beta chains below all came from one sample that was sequenced in a study of regulatory T cells in long-lasting Graves disease (TCRdb year 2021). Sample time point, as interpreted from the label and publication: newly diagnosed GD, antithyroid drugs for less than 3 months. For both TCR sequencing and RNA sequencing, RNA was extracted from PBMCs in TRIzol. Library preparation employed multiplex PCR. The reads were generated on an Illumina HiSeq 4000. iRepertoire HTBI primers and Arm-PCR amplification of CDR3 regions were used to construct TCR beta libraries. TCRdb trimmed public reads at Q25 via fastp, called clones via MiXCR and kept in-frame beta chains. Rows with one shared CDR3 protein collapse into an entry with the most common genes and DNA. A total of a few hundred thousand distinct CDR3 sequences appear in this sample, around 15% of them only once. Of the sample, about 32% is held by the ten largest clones.

In addition, the sample was reused for a study of T cells in Graves' hyperthyroidism and ophthalmopathy.

Sequences were derived from peripheral blood mononuclear cells (PBMCs), sampled at new diagnosis, from a patient treated with antithyroid drugs. These receptors all come from a man in his forties or fifties with Graves disease. Donor details come from another sample of the same person, matched by shared clones.

This clonotype was seen only a few times. The J gene is TRBJ2-3, the V gene TRBV15; a possible D gene is TRBD1 (5 bases). V was clipped by 6 bases and J by 2 bases, with 12 bases between them. The CDR3 runs 14 residues. The germline V gene has CDR1 LNHNV and CDR2 YYDKDF (reference sequence). This CDR3 reads CATRTGSPTDTQYF. Here the CDR3 DNA reads TGTGCCACCAGAACAGGTTCCCCCACAGATACGCAGTATTTT.

This clonotype was counted many times. This chain joins TRBV30 and TRBJ2-4, with a tentative D call TRBD1 (6 bases). This CDR3 is built from 14 residues. Germline V CDR1 and CDR2: GTSNPN, SVGIG (reference sequence). Trimming pared 4 bases from V and 7 bases from J, leaving 17 bases between. The CDR3 sequence: CAWTSPVQGNIQYF. The CDR3 coding sequence is TGTGCCTGGACAAGCCCGGTCCAGGGGAACATTCAGTACTTC. The complete variable domain, with remaining parts taken from reference TRBV30 and TRBJ2-4, reads SQTIHQWPATLVQPVGSPLSLECTVEGTSNPNLYWYRQAAGRGLQLLFYSVGIGQISSEVPQNLSASRPQDRQFILSSKKLLLSDSGFYLCAWTSPVQGNIQYFGAGTRLSVL.

The sample holds a few counts of this clonotype. This rearrangement joins TRBV29-1 to TRBJ2-3; D assignment may be TRBD1 or TRBD2 (5 bases each). The V and J ends lost 4 bases and 0 bases respectively, with 17 bases between them. This CDR3 region has 16 residues. CDR1 SQVTM and CDR2 ANQGSEA come from the germline V gene. CDR3 in DNA: TGCAGCGTTGGAGATCCGGGACCGACAAGCACAGATACGCAGTATTTT. It specifies CSVGDPGPTSTDTQYF.

The chain recombines TRBV20-1 with TRBJ1-5, with a weak D call TRBD1 (5 bases). Per the germline V gene, CDR1 is DFQATT and CDR2 is SNEGSKA (reference sequence). V shed 5 bases and J shed 1 base, with 9 bases lying between them. The CDR3 extends over 13 amino acids. CDR3 in amino acids: CSAYDRSNQPQHF. CDR3 coding DNA: TGCAGTGCTTACGACAGAAGCAATCAGCCCCAGCATTTT.

This clonotype was detected ten times or more. This chain joins TRBV11-2 and TRBJ2-1; 13 positions match TRBD2. Germline-derived CDR1 and CDR2 are SGHAT and FQNNGV. The CDR3 is 18 residues long. V gave up 4 bases and J gave up 4 bases; unmatched junction bases: 10. In DNA form, the CDR3 reads TGTGCCAGCAGCTCCAGCCGGGGACTAGCGGGAATTTACAATGAGCAGTTCTTC. This gives the protein CASSSSRGLAGIYNEQFF.